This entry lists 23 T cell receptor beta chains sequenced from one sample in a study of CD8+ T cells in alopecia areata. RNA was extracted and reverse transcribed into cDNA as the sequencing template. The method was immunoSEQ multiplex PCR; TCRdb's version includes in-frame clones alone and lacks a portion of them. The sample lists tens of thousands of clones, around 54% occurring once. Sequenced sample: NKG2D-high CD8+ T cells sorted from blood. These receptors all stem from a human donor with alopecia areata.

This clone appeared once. The CDR3 DNA sequence: TGCGCCAGCAGCCGGGGATTTCTCATGAACACTGAAGCTTTCTTT. Its translation is CASSRGFLMNTEAFF. The chain joins TRBV4-3 to TRBJ1-1; D call uncertain. The V gene's germline CDR1 is LGHNA and CDR2 YSLEER. Trimming took off 4 bases at V and 0 bases at J, with 12 bases between the two ends. The CDR3 extends over 15 amino acids.

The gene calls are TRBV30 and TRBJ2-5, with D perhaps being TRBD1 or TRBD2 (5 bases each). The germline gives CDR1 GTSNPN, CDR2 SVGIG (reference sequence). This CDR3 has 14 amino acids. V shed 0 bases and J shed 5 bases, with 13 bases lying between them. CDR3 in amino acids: CAWSVEGLLETQYF. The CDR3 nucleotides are TGTGCCTGGAGTGTAGAGGGGCTACTGGAGACCCAGTACTTC.

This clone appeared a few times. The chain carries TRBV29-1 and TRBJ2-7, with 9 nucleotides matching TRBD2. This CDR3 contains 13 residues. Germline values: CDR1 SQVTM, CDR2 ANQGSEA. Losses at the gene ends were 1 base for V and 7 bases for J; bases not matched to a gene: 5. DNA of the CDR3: TGCAGCGTTGAAGGAATGCGGGAGGGTGAGCAGTACTTC. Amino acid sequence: CSVEGMREGEQYF.

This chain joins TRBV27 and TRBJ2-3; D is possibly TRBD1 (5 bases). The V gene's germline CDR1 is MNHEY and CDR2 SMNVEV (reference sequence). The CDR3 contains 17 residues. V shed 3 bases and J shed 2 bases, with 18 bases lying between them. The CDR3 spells CASSLDGATGPTDTQYF. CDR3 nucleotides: TGTGCCAGCAGTTTGGATGGGGCGACCGGTCCCACAGATACGCAGTATTTT.

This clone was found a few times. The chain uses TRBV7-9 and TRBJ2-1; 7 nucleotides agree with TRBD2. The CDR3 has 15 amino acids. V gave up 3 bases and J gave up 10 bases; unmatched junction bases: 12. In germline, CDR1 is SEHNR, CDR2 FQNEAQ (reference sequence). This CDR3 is CASSFLWGGSEEQFF. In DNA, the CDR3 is TGTGCCAGCAGCTTTCTGTGGGGGGGATCGGAAGAGCAGTTCTTC.

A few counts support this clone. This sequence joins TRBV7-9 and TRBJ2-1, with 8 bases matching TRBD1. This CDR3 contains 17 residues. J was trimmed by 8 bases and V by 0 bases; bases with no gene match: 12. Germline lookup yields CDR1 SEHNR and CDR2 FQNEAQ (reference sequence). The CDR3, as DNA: TGTGCCAGCAGCTTAGCCATGGGGGCAGGGGGCGGCGATGAGCAGTTCTTC. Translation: CASSLAMGAGGGDEQFF.

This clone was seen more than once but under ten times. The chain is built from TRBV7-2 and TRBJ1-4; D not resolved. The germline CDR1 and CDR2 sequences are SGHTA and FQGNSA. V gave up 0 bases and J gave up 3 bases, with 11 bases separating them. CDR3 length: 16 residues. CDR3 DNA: TGTGCCAGCAGCTTAGCAGGGATCGCACCTAATGAAAAACTGTTTTTT. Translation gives CASSLAGIAPNEKLFF.

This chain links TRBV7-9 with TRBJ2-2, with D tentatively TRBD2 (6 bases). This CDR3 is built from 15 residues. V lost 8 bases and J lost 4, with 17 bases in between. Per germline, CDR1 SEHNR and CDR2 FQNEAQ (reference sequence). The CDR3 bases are TGTGCCAGCGGCGGGGAAACAAGTCGCACCGGGGAGCTGTTTTTT. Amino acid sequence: CASGGETSRTGELFF.

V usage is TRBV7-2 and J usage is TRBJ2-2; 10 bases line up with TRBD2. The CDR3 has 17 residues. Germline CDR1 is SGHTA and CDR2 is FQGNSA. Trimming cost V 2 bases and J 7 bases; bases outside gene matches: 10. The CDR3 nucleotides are TGTGCCAGCAGCTTAAAGTTCCTAGCGGGAGTGGACGGGGAGCTGTTTTTT. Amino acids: CASSLKFLAGVDGELFF. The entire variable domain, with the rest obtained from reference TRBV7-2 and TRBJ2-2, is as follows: GAGVSQSPSNKVTEKGKDVELRCDPISGHTALYWYRQSLGQGLEFLIYFQGNSAPDKSGLPSDRFSAERTGGSVSTLTIQRTQQEDSAVYLCASSLKFLAGVDGELFFGEGSRLTVL.

The DNA of the CDR3 is TGTGCCAGCAGAATTACCCCCGACCAGACGCAGTATTTT. The encoded protein is CASRITPDQTQYF. The rearrangement uses TRBV13 and TRBJ2-3; no definite D call. This CDR3 contains 13 residues. Trimming removed 6 bases from V and 9 bases from J, with 16 bases in between. Looked up from germline, CDR1 is PRHDT and CDR2 is FYEKMQ (reference sequence).

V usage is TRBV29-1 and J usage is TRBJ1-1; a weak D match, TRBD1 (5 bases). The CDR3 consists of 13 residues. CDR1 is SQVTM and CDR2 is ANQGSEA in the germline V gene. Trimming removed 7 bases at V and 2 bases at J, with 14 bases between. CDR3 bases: TGCAGCGCCCAACCAGGGTTCAACACTGAAGCTTTCTTT. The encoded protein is CSAQPGFNTEAFF.

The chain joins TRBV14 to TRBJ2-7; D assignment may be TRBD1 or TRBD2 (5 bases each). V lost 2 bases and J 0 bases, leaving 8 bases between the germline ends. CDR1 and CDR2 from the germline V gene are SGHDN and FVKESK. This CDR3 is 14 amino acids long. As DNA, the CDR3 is TGTGCCAGCAGCCAAACCGGGGCCTCCTACGAGCAGTACTTC. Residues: CASSQTGASYEQYF.

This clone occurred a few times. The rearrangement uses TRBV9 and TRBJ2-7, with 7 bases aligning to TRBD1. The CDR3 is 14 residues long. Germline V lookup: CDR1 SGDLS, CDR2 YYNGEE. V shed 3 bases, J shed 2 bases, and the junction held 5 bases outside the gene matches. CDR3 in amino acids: CASSGRDSPYEQYF. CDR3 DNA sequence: TGTGCCAGCAGCGGCAGGGACAGCCCCTACGAGCAGTACTTC.

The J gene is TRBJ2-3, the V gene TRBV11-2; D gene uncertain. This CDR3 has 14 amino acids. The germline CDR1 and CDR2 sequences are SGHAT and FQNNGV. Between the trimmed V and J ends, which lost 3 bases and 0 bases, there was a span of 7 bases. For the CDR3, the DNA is TGTGCCAGCAGCTTGCCGGACAGCACAGATACGCAGTATTTT. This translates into CASSLPDSTDTQYF.

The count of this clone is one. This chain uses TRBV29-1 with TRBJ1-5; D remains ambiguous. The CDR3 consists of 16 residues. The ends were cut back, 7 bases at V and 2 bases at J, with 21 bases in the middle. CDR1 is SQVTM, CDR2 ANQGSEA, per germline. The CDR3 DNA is TGCAGCGCCCTGAGTGAAGTCCACGAGGGCAATCAGCCCCAGCATTTT. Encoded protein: CSALSEVHEGNQPQHF.

This CDR3 is CASSPSAGNGYTF. For the CDR3, the DNA is TGTGCCAGCAGCCCATCCGCGGGTAATGGCTACACCTTC. This rearrangement joins TRBV7-8 to TRBJ1-2; D uncertain. Trimming stripped 5 bases from V and 6 bases from J, with 13 bases between. CDR1 and CDR2 (germline): SGHVS, FQNEAQ. The CDR3 sequence is 13 residues long.

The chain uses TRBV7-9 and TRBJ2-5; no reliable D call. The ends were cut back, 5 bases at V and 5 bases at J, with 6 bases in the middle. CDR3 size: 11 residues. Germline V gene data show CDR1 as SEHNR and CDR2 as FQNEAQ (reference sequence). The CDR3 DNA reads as TGTGCCAGCAGCGTCAAGGAGACCCAGTACTTC. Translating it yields CASSVKETQYF.

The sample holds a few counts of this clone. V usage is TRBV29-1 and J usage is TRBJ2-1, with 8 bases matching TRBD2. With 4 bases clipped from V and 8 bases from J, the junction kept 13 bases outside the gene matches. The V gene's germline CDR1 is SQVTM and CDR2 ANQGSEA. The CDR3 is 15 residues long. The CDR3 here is CSVAGTGRAADEQFF. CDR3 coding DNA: TGCAGCGTTGCCGGTACCGGGAGGGCCGCGGATGAGCAGTTCTTC.

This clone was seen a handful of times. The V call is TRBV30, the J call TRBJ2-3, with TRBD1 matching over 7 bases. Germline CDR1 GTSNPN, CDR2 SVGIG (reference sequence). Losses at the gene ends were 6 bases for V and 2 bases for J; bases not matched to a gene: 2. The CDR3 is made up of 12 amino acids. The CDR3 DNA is TGTGCCTGCACAGGGGACACAGATACGCAGTATTTT. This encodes CACTGDTDTQYF.

CDR3 in amino acids: CASSPNLQPYEQYF. The DNA of the CDR3 is TGTGCCAGCAGTCCAAATCTACAGCCCTACGAGCAGTACTTC. The chain couples TRBV28 to TRBJ2-7, with D unresolved. Trimming stripped 5 bases from V and 2 bases from J, with 13 bases between. CDR3 length equals 14 residues. Germline loops: CDR1 MDHEN, CDR2 SYDVKM.

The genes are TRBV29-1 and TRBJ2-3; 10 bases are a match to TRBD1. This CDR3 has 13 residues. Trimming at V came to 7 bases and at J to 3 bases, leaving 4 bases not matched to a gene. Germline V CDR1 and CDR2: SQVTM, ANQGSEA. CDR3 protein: CSARQGATDTQYF. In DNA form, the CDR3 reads TGCAGCGCTAGACAGGGGGCAACAGATACGCAGTATTTT.

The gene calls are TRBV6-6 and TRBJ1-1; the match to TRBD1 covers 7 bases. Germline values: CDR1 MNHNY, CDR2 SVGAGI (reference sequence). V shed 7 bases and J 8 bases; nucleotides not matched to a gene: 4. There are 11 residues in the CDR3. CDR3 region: CASTVTGEAFF. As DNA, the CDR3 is TGTGCCAGCACCGTGACAGGGGAAGCTTTCTTT.

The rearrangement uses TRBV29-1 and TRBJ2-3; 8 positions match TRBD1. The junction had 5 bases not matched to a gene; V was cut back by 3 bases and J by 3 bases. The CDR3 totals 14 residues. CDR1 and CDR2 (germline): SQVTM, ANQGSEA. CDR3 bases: TGCAGCGTTGACCCCGGGACAGGTACAGATACGCAGTATTTT. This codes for CSVDPGTGTDTQYF.